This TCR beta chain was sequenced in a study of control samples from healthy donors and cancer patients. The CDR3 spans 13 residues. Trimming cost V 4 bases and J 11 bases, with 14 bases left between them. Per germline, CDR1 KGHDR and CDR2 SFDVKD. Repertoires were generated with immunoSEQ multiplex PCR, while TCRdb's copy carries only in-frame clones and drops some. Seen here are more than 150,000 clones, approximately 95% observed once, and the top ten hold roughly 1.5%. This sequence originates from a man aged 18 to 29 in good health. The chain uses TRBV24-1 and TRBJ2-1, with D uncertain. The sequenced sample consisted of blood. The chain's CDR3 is CATSDPSASKQFF. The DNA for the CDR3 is TGTGCCACCAGTGACCCCTCCGCCAGTAAGCAGTTCTTC.